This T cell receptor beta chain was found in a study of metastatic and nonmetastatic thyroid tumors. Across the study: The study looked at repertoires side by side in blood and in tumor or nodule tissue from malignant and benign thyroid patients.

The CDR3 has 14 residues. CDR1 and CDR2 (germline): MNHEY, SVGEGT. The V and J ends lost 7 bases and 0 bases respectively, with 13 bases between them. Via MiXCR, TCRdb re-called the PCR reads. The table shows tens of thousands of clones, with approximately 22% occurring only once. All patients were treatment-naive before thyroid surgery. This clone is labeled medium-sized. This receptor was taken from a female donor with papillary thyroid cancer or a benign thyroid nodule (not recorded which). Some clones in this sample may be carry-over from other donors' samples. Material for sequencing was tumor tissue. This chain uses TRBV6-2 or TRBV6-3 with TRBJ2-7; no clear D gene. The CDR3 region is CASIERPSSYEQYF. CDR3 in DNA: TGTGCCAGCATCGAACGGCCGAGCTCCTACGAGCAGTACTTC.